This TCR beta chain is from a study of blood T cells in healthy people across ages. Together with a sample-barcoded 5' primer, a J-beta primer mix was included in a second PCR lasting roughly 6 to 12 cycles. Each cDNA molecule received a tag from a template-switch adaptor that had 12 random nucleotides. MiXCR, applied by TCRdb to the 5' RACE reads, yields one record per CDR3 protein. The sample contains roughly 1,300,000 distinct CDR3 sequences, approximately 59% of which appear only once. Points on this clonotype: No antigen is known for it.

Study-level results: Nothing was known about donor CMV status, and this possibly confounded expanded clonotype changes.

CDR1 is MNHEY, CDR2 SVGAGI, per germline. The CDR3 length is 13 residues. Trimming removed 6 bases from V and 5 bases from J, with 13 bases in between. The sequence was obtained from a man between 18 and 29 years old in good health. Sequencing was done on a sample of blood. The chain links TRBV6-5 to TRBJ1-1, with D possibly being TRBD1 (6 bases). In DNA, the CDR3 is TGTGCCAGCAGAAAACAGGGTTGGACTGAAGCTTTCTTT. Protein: CASRKQGWTEAFF.